The entry below gives a single TCR beta chain sequence along with its context. Its specificity is not known. TCRdb re-called the reads through MiXCR, storing one row per CDR3 protein. The sample carries some 700,000 distinct CDR3 sequences, approximately 33% recorded once. The sample originates from a study of T cell repertoires in cytomegalovirus infection. Study at large: TCR beta signatures that were public indicated CMV infection and matching HLA type. The study, taken as a whole, reports: Summed public TCR beta family frequency identified CMV carriers bearing the relevant HLA.

The germline CDR1 and CDR2 sequences are LGHNT and FRNRAP. Trimming took off 7 bases at V and 2 bases at J, with 12 bases between the two ends. The CDR3 runs to 14 residues. The sample was cultured PBMCs, taken from culture after CMV antigen stimulation. This receptor was taken from a human donor in good health (CMV status not recorded). Some clones in this sample may be carry-over from other donors' samples. V gene TRBV12-5 combines with J gene TRBJ1-5; a possible D gene is TRBD1 (5 bases). CDR3 bases: TGTGCTAGTGCTACGGGGGGGGGCAATCAGCCCCAGCATTTT. Its translation: CASATGGGNQPQHF.